A single sample gave rise to the 4 T cell receptor beta chains below, sequenced in a study of identical twins. TCRdb ran MiXCR on the 5' RACE reads and lists one entry per CDR3 protein. The repertoire has about 260,000 distinct CDR3 sequences, about 7% of them found once; the top ten carry 3% to 4%. The sample was also linked to a second study, of yellow fever vaccine responses in identical twins.

The sequenced material came from memory (CD45RO+) T cells sorted from blood. These receptors were collected from a woman under 30 in good health.

This clonotype occurred many times. The V gene is TRBV5-1, the J gene TRBJ1-1, with D perhaps TRBD1 (5 bases). V lost 2 bases and J lost 6, with 14 bases in between. This CDR3 has 14 amino acids. The V gene's germline CDR1 is SGHRS and CDR2 YFSETQ. Written as DNA, the CDR3 is TGCGCCAGCAGCTTAGCCCCAGGGCTGCCTGAAGCTTTCTTT. Its protein is CASSLAPGLPEAFF.

The sample holds a few counts of this clonotype. Its ends do not fully match the called genes, so a read error is possible. The rearrangement joins TRBV20-1 to TRBJ2-5; 7 bases align to TRBD2. The CDR3 sequence is 12 residues long. In germline, CDR1 is DFQATT, CDR2 SNEGSKA (reference sequence). The CDR3, as DNA: TGCAGTGCTAGTCATGGACTAGTCAGCGGCTCCTTC. Encoded protein: CSASHGLVSGSF.

This clonotype has a count of ten or more. J is TRBJ1-4 and V is TRBV13; a weak D match, TRBD1 (5 bases). The V and J ends lost 2 bases and 3 bases respectively, with 10 bases between them. Germline CDR1 PRHDT, CDR2 FYEKMQ (reference sequence). This CDR3 is built from 15 residues. CDR3 DNA: TGTGCCAGCAGCTTAAGGGGAACCGCTAATGAAAAACTGTTTTTT. Encoded protein: CASSLRGTANEKLFF.

Remarks on this clonotype: A much larger clone lies one base from this, so it may be a read error. The genes are TRBV12-3 or TRBV12-4 and TRBJ2-5; no clear D gene. The length of the CDR3 is 12 residues. CDR3 sequence reads: CAISLIGETQYF. CDR3 DNA sequence: TGTGCCATCAGTTTAATCGGAGAGACCCAGTACTTC.